The 12 T cell receptor beta chains below were found in one sample sequenced in a study of blood T cell repertoires in COVID-19. Sequencing used immunoSEQ multiplex PCR; TCRdb keeps in-frame clones, though not all of them. The table includes hundreds of thousands of clones, 80% to 90% detected once. The sample comprised PBMCs or T cells enriched from blood (not recorded which). These receptor sequences come from a young man who had recovered from COVID-19.

CDR3: CASSQEGGSGANVLTF. For the CDR3, the DNA is TGTGCCAGTAGTCAAGAAGGGGGCTCTGGGGCCAACGTCCTGACTTTC. V is TRBV19 and J is TRBJ2-6; D may be TRBD1 (6 bases). The CDR3 spans 16 residues. The germline V gene has CDR1 LNHDA and CDR2 SQIVND (reference sequence). Deletions cut 5 bases from V and 0 bases from J, with 11 bases between.

In DNA, the CDR3 is TGTGCCAGCAGTGACAGGGGGGGCTACACCTTC. Its translation: CASSDRGGYTF. The V call is TRBV6-1, the J call TRBJ1-2; TRBD1 matches at 7 bases. The junction had 0 bases not matched to a gene; V was cut back by 3 bases and J by 8 bases. The CDR3 has 11 residues. Germline lookup yields CDR1 MNHNS and CDR2 SASEGT.

The V call is TRBV24-1, the J call TRBJ1-5; 12 bases match TRBD1. Trimming took 2 bases from V and 12 from J; bases not matched to a gene: 7. Germline V gives CDR1 KGHDR, CDR2 SFDVKD. The CDR3 totals 15 residues. Written as DNA, the CDR3 is TGTGCCACCAGTGATTCGGGACAGGGGGCCGGACGCCAGCATTTT. Encoded protein: CATSDSGQGAGRQHF.

The V gene is TRBV7-2, the J gene TRBJ2-1; TRBD2 aligns across 9 bases. CDR1 is SGHTA, CDR2 FQGNSA, per germline. CDR3 length: 15 amino acids. The junction had 11 bases not matched to a gene; V was cut back by 5 bases and J by 9 bases. CDR3 nucleotide sequence: TGTGCCAGCAGCACCCCCGCGGGAGGGGTGTTTGAGCAGTTCTTC. It encodes CASSTPAGGVFEQFF.

The J gene is TRBJ2-5, the V gene TRBV28; 7 nucleotides align to TRBD1. CDR3 length: 14 amino acids. V shed 3 bases and J 7 bases; nucleotides not matched to a gene: 8. CDR1 is MDHEN and CDR2 is SYDVKM in the germline V gene. Here the CDR3 reads CASSLQGVGGTQYF. The DNA for the CDR3 is TGTGCCAGCAGTTTGCAGGGGGTGGGCGGGACCCAGTACTTC.

This sequence joins TRBV12-3 or TRBV12-4 and TRBJ2-2; 7 bases align to TRBD1. V lost 4 bases and J lost 6; bases outside the gene matches: 2. The CDR3 contains 13 residues. The CDR3 region is CASSSGQPGELFF. In DNA form, the CDR3 reads TGTGCCAGCAGTTCGGGACAGCCCGGGGAGCTGTTTTTT.

The chain recombines TRBV28 with TRBJ1-1; D might be TRBD1 (5 bases). Germline V gene lookup returns CDR1 MDHEN and CDR2 SYDVKM. The V and J ends lost 5 bases and 0 bases respectively, with 13 bases between them. The CDR3 totals 15 residues. CDR3 residues: CASSLLQVMNTEAFF. The CDR3 DNA reads as TGTGCCAGCAGTCTACTACAGGTAATGAACACTGAAGCTTTCTTT.

The chain links TRBV3-1 (or the pseudogene TRBV3-2) to TRBJ2-5, with D tentatively TRBD2 (6 bases). The V gene's germline CDR1 is LGHDT and CDR2 YNNKEL (reference sequence). V was cut by 4 bases and J by 1 base, with 10 bases left in between. The CDR3 extends over 14 amino acids. The CDR3 DNA is TGTGCCAGCAGCCGGATTAGCGGCCAAGAGACCCAGTACTTC. Amino acids: CASSRISGQETQYF.

This clone was found once. The chain uses TRBV5-1 and TRBJ2-3; 7 bases map to TRBD2. V gave up 0 bases and J gave up 5 bases; unmatched junction bases: 9. Germline CDR1 is SGHRS and CDR2 is YFSETQ. CDR3 length: 16 amino acids. The CDR3 sequence: CASSLGNVGGLDTQYF. The CDR3 coding sequence is TGCGCCAGCAGCTTGGGAAACGTGGGAGGGTTAGATACGCAGTATTTT. The whole variable domain, filled in from reference TRBV5-1 and TRBJ2-3, reads KAGVTQTPRYLIKTRGQQVTLSCSPISGHRSVSWYQQTPGQGLQFLFEYFSETQRNKGNFPGRFSGRQFSNSRSEMNVSTLELGDSALYLCASSLGNVGGLDTQYFGPGTRLTVL.

This chain links TRBV11-2 with TRBJ1-1; perhaps TRBD1 as D (6 bases). V was cut by 5 bases and J by 1 base, with 11 bases left in between. Germline CDR1 is SGHAT and CDR2 is FQNNGV. The CDR3 is 14 residues long. The CDR3 protein is CASSPRTANTEAFF. Here the CDR3 DNA reads TGTGCCAGCAGCCCGAGGACAGCGAACACTGAAGCTTTCTTT.

The chain joins TRBV7-9 to TRBJ2-7; D uncertain. Germline V CDR1 and CDR2: SEHNR, FQNEAQ (reference sequence). The ends were cut back, 5 bases at V and 2 bases at J, with 10 bases in the middle. CDR3 size: 13 residues. CDR3 amino acids: CASSPEVTYEQYF. The CDR3 coding sequence is TGTGCCAGCAGCCCAGAGGTTACCTACGAGCAGTACTTC.

This clone was counted once. The V call is TRBV20-1, the J call TRBJ2-1, with 10 bases matching TRBD2. V shed 3 bases, J shed 6 bases, and the junction held 5 bases outside the gene matches. CDR1 is DFQATT, CDR2 SNEGSKA, per germline (reference sequence). The CDR3 loop spans 14 amino acids. The CDR3 sequence is CSASSSSGSNEQFF. For the CDR3, the DNA is TGCAGTGCTAGTTCGTCTAGCGGGAGCAATGAGCAGTTCTTC.